Shown below are 30 T cell receptor beta chains from a single sample sequenced in a study of response to subunit inactivated influenza vaccine. MiXCR, run by TCRdb on the RT-PCR reads, gives a single entry per CDR3 protein. In the table there are 560,000 or so distinct CDR3 sequences, approximately 7.7% of which are singletons. The sample here was PBMCs from blood, taken around 25 months after vaccination. These TCRs come from a man aged 45-69 years who received an inactivated influenza vaccine.

The chain employs TRBV29-1 and TRBJ1-1, with 7 positions matching TRBD1. Looked up from germline, CDR1 is SQVTM and CDR2 is ANQGSEA. The CDR3 has 14 amino acids. J was trimmed by 1 base and V by 6 bases; bases with no gene match: 8. Here the CDR3 reads CSVRRQGTNTEAFF. CDR3 DNA: TGCAGCGTACGTAGACAGGGTACGAACACTGAAGCTTTCTTT.

The V call is TRBV15, the J call TRBJ2-1, with D hard to call. This CDR3 has 13 amino acids. V shed 6 bases and J shed 2 bases, with 8 bases lying between them. Germline lookup yields CDR1 LNHNV and CDR2 YYDKDF (reference sequence). The DNA of the CDR3 is TGTGCCACCAGGCCGTGGACCTACAATGAGCAGTTCTTC. As protein: CATRPWTYNEQFF.

This clonotype was found a few times. V is TRBV27 and J is TRBJ2-2; 11 bases fit TRBD1. This CDR3 contains 16 residues. CDR1 and CDR2 (germline): MNHEY, SMNVEV (reference sequence). V lost 6 bases and J lost 4; bases outside the gene matches: 7. Here the CDR3 DNA reads TGTGCCAGCAGCAAACGGACAGGGGGCTTCACCGGGGAGCTGTTTTTT. It translates to CASSKRTGGFTGELFF.

The rearrangement joins TRBV5-1 to TRBJ2-5, with D tentatively TRBD1 (5 bases). CDR3 size: 13 residues. V dropped 1 base and J dropped 2 bases, with 6 bases sitting between them. The germline V gene encodes CDR1 SGHRS and CDR2 YFSETQ. Here the CDR3 reads CASSLRQQETQYF. CDR3 coding DNA: TGCGCCAGCAGCTTGCGACAGCAAGAGACCCAGTACTTC. Looking up the rest from reference TRBV5-1 and TRBJ2-5 gives the full variable domain: KAGVTQTPRYLIKTRGQQVTLSCSPISGHRSVSWYQQTPGQGLQFLFEYFSETQRNKGNFPGRFSGRQFSNSRSEMNVSTLELGDSALYLCASSLRQQETQYFGPGTRLLVL.

This clonotype was seen repeatedly, ten times or more. V gene TRBV5-6 combines with J gene TRBJ2-7, with D hard to call. The CDR3 runs 13 residues. V was cut by 1 base and J by 2 bases, with 7 bases left in between. The germline V gene has CDR1 SGHDT and CDR2 YYEEEE. The CDR3: CASSLYKTYEQYF. The CDR3 DNA reads as TGTGCCAGCAGCTTGTACAAGACCTACGAGCAGTACTTC. Together with reference TRBV5-6 and TRBJ2-7, the CDR3 gives the full variable domain: DAGVTQSPTHLIKTRGQQVTLRCSPKSGHDTVSWYQQALGQGPQFIFQYYEEEERQRGNFPDRFSGHQFPNYSSELNVNALLLGDSALYLCASSLYKTYEQYFGPGTRLTVT.

Ten or more counts support this clonotype. V gene TRBV7-2 combines with J gene TRBJ1-4; D not certain. Trimming pared 7 bases from V and 8 bases from J, leaving 17 bases between. The CDR3 covers 14 residues. Germline CDR1 reads SGHTA; CDR2 reads FQGNSA. The CDR3 protein is CASTDGRRNEKLFF. CDR3 nucleotides: TGTGCCAGCACCGACGGAAGGCGAAACGAAAAACTGTTTTTT.

This clonotype was recorded many times. The rearrangement joins TRBV24-1 to TRBJ2-1, with D unresolved. V lost 8 bases, J lost 3 bases, and 10 bases lay in between. Germline V gene lookup returns CDR1 KGHDR and CDR2 SFDVKD. The CDR3 has 13 residues. This chain's CDR3 is CATIADGYNEQFF. CDR3 DNA sequence: TGTGCCACCATTGCGGACGGCTACAATGAGCAGTTCTTC.

The CDR3 spells CASSQDLGTPRGREQYF. The CDR3 nucleotides are TGCGCCAGCAGCCAAGATCTTGGGACTCCCAGGGGGAGGGAGCAGTACTTC. The chain uses TRBV4-3 and TRBJ2-7, with D possibly TRBD1 on 7 matching bases. V was pared by 0 bases and J by 7 bases, with 22 bases between. CDR1 and CDR2 (germline): LGHNA, YSLEER. The CDR3 length is 17 residues.

The rearrangement links TRBV20-1 to TRBJ1-1; D remains ambiguous. The CDR3 has 14 residues. The V end lost 1 base, the J end lost 1 base, and 10 bases lay between the germline ends. The germline V gene encodes CDR1 DFQATT and CDR2 SNEGSKA (reference sequence). The DNA for the CDR3 is TGCAGTGCTAGAGCCCAGCGTCCGAACACTGAAGCTTTCTTT. Translated, it gives CSARAQRPNTEAFF.

This rearrangement joins TRBV19 to TRBJ1-5; D not resolved. CDR3 length equals 13 residues. The V gene's germline CDR1 is LNHDA and CDR2 SQIVND (reference sequence). V was clipped by 4 bases and J by 0 bases, with 4 bases between them. The CDR3 nucleotides are TGTGCCAGTAGTACCACTAGCAATCAGCCCCAGCATTTT. The encoded protein is CASSTTSNQPQHF.

The rearrangement links TRBV20-1 to TRBJ1-2; D not resolved. Germline V gene lookup returns CDR1 DFQATT and CDR2 SNEGSKA (reference sequence). Trimming left V 5 bases short and J 3 bases short, with 19 bases between. The CDR3 runs to 15 residues. The CDR3: CSAGQRSTADYGYTF. CDR3 sequence (DNA): TGCAGTGCTGGCCAGAGGTCGACGGCTGACTATGGCTACACCTTC.

This clonotype was seen a few times. The rearrangement uses TRBV28 and TRBJ2-7, with unresolved D. The CDR3 sequence is 13 residues long. From germline, CDR1 is MDHEN and CDR2 SYDVKM. Between the trimmed V and J ends, which lost 6 bases and 3 bases, there was a span of 12 bases. This chain's CDR3 is CASSSLPDYEQYF. CDR3 coding DNA: TGTGCCAGCAGCTCGTTGCCCGACTACGAGCAGTACTTC.

Ten or more counts support this clonotype. V gene TRBV5-1 combines with J gene TRBJ2-7, with D possibly TRBD2 on 5 matching bases. Germline CDR1 reads SGHRS; CDR2 reads YFSETQ. Trimming removed 0 bases from V and 4 bases from J, with 8 bases in between. This CDR3 spans 13 amino acids. The CDR3 spells CASSLGRLYEQYF. In DNA form, the CDR3 reads TGCGCCAGCAGCTTGGGGAGGTTGTACGAGCAGTACTTC.

This clonotype occurred a few times. The V gene is TRBV5-1, the J gene TRBJ2-5, with 10 positions matching TRBD1. V gave up 0 bases and J gave up 4 bases; unmatched junction bases: 3. This CDR3 region has 15 residues. Germline lookup yields CDR1 SGHRS and CDR2 YFSETQ. DNA for the CDR3: TGCGCCAGCAGCTTGGCGACAGGGGGCGGAGAGACCCAGTACTTC. Amino acids: CASSLATGGGETQYF.

In this sample, this clonotype turned up a few times. The CDR3: CASSVDGSGANVLTF. In nucleotides, the CDR3 is TGCGCCAGCAGCGTGGACGGCTCTGGGGCCAACGTCCTGACTTTC. The chain is built from TRBV5-1 and TRBJ2-6, with unresolved D. The CDR3 is 15 residues long. V was pared by 4 bases and J by 0 bases, with 8 bases between. Per germline, CDR1 SGHRS and CDR2 YFSETQ.

This clonotype was counted at least ten times. The J gene is TRBJ2-4, the V gene TRBV5-1; unclear D gene. Germline V lookup: CDR1 SGHRS, CDR2 YFSETQ. Trimming cost V 0 bases and J 2 bases, with 9 bases left between them. There are 15 residues in the CDR3. The CDR3 DNA sequence: TGCGCCAGCAGCTTGGACCCTTCGTCCAAAAACATTCAGTACTTC. Its translation: CASSLDPSSKNIQYF.

The chain joins TRBV7-9 to TRBJ2-2, with D perhaps assigned TRBD1 or TRBD2 (5 bases each). The V end was cut by 5 bases, the J end by 3 bases, with 13 bases between. The germline gives CDR1 SEHNR, CDR2 FQNEAQ (reference sequence). This CDR3 has 15 residues. The CDR3 DNA reads as TGTGCCAGCAGCGGGTGGGGGAAGGACACCGGGGAGCTGTTTTTT. This codes for CASSGWGKDTGELFF. The variable domain in full, with the rest retrieved from reference TRBV7-9 and TRBJ2-2, is DTGVSQNPRHKITKRGQNVTFRCDPISEHNRLYWYRQTLGQGPEFLTYFQNEAQLEKSRLLSDRFSAERPKGSFSTLEIQRTEQGDSAMYLCASSGWGKDTGELFFGEGSRLTVL.

Many counts were recorded for this clonotype. The gene calls are TRBV10-3 and TRBJ2-7; 16 bases match TRBD2. V gave up 3 bases and J gave up 7 bases; unmatched junction bases: 9. CDR1 ENHRY and CDR2 SYGVKD come from the germline V gene. The CDR3 loop spans 17 amino acids. This chain's CDR3 is CAISDPGLAGGPGEQYF. The DNA of the CDR3 is TGTGCCATCAGTGATCCGGGACTAGCGGGAGGGCCGGGTGAGCAGTACTTC.

A few counts support this clonotype. The V gene is TRBV7-2, the J gene TRBJ2-1, with D hard to call. This CDR3 is 15 amino acids long. CDR1 is SGHTA and CDR2 is FQGNSA in the germline V gene. Trimming shortened V by 1 base and J by 0 bases, and 7 bases separated the two germline ends. CDR3: CASSLVVSSYNEQFF. In nucleotides, the CDR3 is TGTGCCAGCAGCTTAGTTGTTAGCTCCTACAATGAGCAGTTCTTC.

This clonotype came up a few times. This chain joins TRBV12-3 or TRBV12-4 and TRBJ2-5, with 7 bases identical to TRBD1. V shed 4 bases, J shed 4 bases, and the junction held 6 bases outside the gene matches. The CDR3 length is 14 residues. The CDR3 loop is CASSSGGRGETQYF. The CDR3 DNA follows: TGTGCCAGCAGTTCAGGGGGACGCGGAGAGACCCAGTACTTC.

This clonotype has at least ten counts. The V call is TRBV6-5, the J call TRBJ2-3, with no clear D. CDR1 and CDR2 (germline): MNHEY, SVGAGI. The CDR3 totals 15 residues. V was cut by 0 bases and J by 0 bases, with 7 bases left in between. The CDR3 sequence is CASSYSATSTDTQYF. The CDR3 nucleotides are TGTGCCAGCAGTTACTCGGCGACCAGCACAGATACGCAGTATTTT.

This rearrangement joins TRBV4-3 to TRBJ2-1, with D maybe TRBD2 (6 bases). The CDR3 runs to 17 residues. The germline V gene has CDR1 LGHNA and CDR2 YSLEER. Trimming pared 1 base from V and 1 base from J, leaving 14 bases between. This CDR3 reads CASSQGVGLSSYNEQFF. In DNA form, the CDR3 reads TGCGCCAGCAGCCAAGGGGTGGGACTTAGTTCCTACAATGAGCAGTTCTTC.

This clonotype was seen ten or more times. This sequence joins TRBV10-3 and TRBJ2-3; D is perhaps TRBD2 (6 bases). From germline, CDR1 is ENHRY and CDR2 SYGVKD. The V end was cut by 10 bases, the J end by 1 base, with 12 bases between. The CDR3 totals 13 residues. Here the CDR3 reads CATMTGGTDTQYF. The CDR3 coding sequence is TGTGCCACTATGACGGGGGGCACAGATACGCAGTATTTT.

At least ten counts were recorded for this clonotype. The gene calls are TRBV18 and TRBJ2-7, with 8 bases lining up with TRBD2. Germline values: CDR1 KGHSH, CDR2 LQKENI. The CDR3 runs 15 residues. Trimming took 2 bases from V and 6 from J; bases not matched to a gene: 9. CDR3 amino acids: CASSPRAGVQSEQYF. In DNA form, the CDR3 reads TGTGCCAGCTCACCAAGAGCGGGAGTTCAGTCCGAGCAGTACTTC.

This sequence joins TRBV6-2 or TRBV6-3 and TRBJ2-3; 10 nucleotides match TRBD2. CDR3 length: 17 amino acids. V was pared by 6 bases and J by 1 base, with 10 bases of the junction left unmatched. Germline V gene data show CDR1 as MNHEY and CDR2 as SVGEGT. The CDR3 DNA follows: TGTGCCAGCAGCCCGGGGACTAGCGCCTTTGGCACAGATACGCAGTATTTT. Amino acid sequence: CASSPGTSAFGTDTQYF.

In this sample, this clonotype turned up many times. The chain links TRBV25-1 to TRBJ1-5; D remains unclear. Germline V gene sequence: CDR1 MGHDK, CDR2 SYGVNS. V lost 3 bases, J lost 4 bases, and 7 bases lay in between. CDR3 length: 13 residues. The CDR3 protein is CASSEAGNQPQHF. In nucleotides, the CDR3 is TGTGCCAGCAGTGAGGCTGGGAATCAGCCCCAGCATTTT. Full variable domain (outside the CDR3, taken from reference TRBV25-1 and TRBJ1-5): EADIYQTPRYLVIGTGKKITLECSQTMGHDKMYWYQQDPGMELHLIHYSYGVNSTEKGDLSSESTVSRIRTEHFPLTLESARPSHTSQYLCASSEAGNQPQHFGDGTRLSIL.

This clonotype was seen ten or more times. This chain uses TRBV5-1 with TRBJ2-5; maybe TRBD2 (5 bases). This CDR3 contains 18 residues. Germline loops: CDR1 SGHRS, CDR2 YFSETQ. V lost 7 bases and J lost 3, with 28 bases in between. The CDR3 nucleotides are TGCGCCAGCCGCTCTTTGGATTTGGGCGGGTTCGGGGAAGAGACCCAGTACTTC. Translating gives CASRSLDLGGFGEETQYF.

This clonotype was recorded at least ten times. V is TRBV3-1 and J is TRBJ1-1; no definite D call. Germline loops: CDR1 LGHDT, CDR2 YNNKEL (reference sequence). V gave up 1 base and J gave up 8 bases, with 8 bases separating them. This CDR3 has 12 amino acids. CDR3 amino acids: CASSQVGREAFF. The CDR3 DNA follows: TGTGCCAGCAGCCAAGTAGGAAGGGAAGCTTTCTTT.

This clonotype was seen at least ten times. The genes are TRBV20-1 and TRBJ1-3; the match to TRBD1 covers 11 bases. The CDR3 extends over 17 amino acids. After removal of 0 bases from V and 0 bases from J, the junction contained 4 bases not matched to a gene. Germline CDR1 and CDR2: DFQATT and SNEGSKA (reference sequence). CDR3 bases: TGCAGTGCTAGAGACTGGGGACAGGGGGACTCTGGAAACACCATATATTTT. It codes for CSARDWGQGDSGNTIYF.

This clonotype was recorded a few times. The V and J genes are TRBV14 and TRBJ2-7; D possibly corresponds to TRBD2 (6 bases). The CDR3 contains 19 residues. CDR1 and CDR2 (germline): SGHDN, FVKESK. V was pared by 0 bases and J by 0 bases, with 21 bases between. CDR3 bases: TGTGCCAGCAGCCAAGACGGGTTCGGGCTAGCGATAAGCTCCTACGAGCAGTACTTC. Translated: CASSQDGFGLAISSYEQYF.